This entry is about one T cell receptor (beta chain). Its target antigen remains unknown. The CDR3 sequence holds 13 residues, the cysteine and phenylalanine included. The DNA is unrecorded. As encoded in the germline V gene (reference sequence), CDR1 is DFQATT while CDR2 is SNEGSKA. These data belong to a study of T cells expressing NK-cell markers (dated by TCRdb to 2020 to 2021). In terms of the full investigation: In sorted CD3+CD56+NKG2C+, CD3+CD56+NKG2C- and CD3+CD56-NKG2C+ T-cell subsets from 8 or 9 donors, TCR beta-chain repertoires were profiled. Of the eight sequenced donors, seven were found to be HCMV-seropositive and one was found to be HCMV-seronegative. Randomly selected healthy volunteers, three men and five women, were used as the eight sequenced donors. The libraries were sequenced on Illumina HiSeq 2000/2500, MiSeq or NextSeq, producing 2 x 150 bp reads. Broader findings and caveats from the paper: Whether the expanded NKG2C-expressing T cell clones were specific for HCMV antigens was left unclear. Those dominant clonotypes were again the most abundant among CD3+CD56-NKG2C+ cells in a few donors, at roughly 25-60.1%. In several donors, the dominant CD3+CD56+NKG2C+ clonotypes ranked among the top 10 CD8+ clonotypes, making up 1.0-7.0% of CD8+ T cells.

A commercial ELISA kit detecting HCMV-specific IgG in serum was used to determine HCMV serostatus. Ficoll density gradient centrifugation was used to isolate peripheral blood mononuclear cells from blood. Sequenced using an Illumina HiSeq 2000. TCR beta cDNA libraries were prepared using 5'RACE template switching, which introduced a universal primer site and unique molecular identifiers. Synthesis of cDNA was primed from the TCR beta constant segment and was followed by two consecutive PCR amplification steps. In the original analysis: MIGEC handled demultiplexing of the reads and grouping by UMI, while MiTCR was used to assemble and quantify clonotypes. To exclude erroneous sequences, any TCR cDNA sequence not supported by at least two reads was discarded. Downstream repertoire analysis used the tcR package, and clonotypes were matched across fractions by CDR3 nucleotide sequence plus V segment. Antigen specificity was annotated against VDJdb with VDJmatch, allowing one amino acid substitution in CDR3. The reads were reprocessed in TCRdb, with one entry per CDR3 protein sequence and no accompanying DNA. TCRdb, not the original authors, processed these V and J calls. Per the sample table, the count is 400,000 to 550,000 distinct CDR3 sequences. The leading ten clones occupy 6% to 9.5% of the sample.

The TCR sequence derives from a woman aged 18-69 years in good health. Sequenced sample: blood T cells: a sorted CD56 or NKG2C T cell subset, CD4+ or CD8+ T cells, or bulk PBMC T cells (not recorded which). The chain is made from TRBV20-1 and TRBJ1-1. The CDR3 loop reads CSARDPVLVEAFF.